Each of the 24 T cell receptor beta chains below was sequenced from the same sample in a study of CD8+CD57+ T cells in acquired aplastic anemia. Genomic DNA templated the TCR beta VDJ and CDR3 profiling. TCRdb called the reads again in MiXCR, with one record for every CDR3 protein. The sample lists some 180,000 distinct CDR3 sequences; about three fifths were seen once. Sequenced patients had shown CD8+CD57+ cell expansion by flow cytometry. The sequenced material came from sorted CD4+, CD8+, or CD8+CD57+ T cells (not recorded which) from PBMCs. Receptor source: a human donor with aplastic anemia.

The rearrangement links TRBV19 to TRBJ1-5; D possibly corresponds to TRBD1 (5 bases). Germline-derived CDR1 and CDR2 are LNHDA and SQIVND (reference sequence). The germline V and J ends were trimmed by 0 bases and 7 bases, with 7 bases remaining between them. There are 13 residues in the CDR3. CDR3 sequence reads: CASSIEGVQPQHF. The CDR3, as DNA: TGTGCCAGTAGTATAGAAGGGGTCCAGCCCCAGCATTTT.

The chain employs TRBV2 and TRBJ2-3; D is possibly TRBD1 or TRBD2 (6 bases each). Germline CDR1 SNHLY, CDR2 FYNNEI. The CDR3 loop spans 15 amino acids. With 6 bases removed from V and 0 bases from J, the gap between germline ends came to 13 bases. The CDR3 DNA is TGTGCCAGCAGCATGGGGGGCTCCAGCACAGATACGCAGTATTTT. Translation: CASSMGGSSTDTQYF.

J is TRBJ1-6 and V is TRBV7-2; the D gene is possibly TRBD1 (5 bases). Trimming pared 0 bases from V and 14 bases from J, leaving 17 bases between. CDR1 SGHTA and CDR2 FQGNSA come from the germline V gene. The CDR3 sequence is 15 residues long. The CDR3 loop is CASSLARQGAVTLHF. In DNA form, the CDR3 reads TGTGCCAGCAGCTTAGCAAGGCAGGGCGCGGTCACCCTCCACTTT.

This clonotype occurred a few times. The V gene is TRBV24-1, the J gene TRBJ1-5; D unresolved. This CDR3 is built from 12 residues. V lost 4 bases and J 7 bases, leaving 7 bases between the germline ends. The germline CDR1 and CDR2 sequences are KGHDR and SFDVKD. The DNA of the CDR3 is TGTGCCACCAGTGAACCAGGACAGCCCCAGCATTTT. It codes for CATSEPGQPQHF.

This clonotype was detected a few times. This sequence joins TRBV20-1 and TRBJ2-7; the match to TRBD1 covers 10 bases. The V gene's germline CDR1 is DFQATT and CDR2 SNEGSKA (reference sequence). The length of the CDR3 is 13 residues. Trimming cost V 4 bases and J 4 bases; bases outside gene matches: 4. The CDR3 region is CSATDRGEYEQYF. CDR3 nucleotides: TGCAGTGCTACGGACAGGGGGGAGTACGAGCAGTACTTC.

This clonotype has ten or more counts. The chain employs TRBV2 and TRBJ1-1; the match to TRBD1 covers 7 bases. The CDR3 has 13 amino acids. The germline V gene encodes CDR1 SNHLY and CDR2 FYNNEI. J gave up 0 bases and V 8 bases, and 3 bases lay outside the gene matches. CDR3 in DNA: TGTGCCAGCGGCGACAGGGTGAACACTGAAGCTTTCTTT. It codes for CASGDRVNTEAFF.

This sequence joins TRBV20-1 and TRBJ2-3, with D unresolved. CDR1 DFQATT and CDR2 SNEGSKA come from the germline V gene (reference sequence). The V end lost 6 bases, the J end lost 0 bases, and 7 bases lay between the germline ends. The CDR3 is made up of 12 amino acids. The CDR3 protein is CSAQTSTDTQYF. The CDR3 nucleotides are TGCAGTGCCCAGACTAGCACAGATACGCAGTATTTT.

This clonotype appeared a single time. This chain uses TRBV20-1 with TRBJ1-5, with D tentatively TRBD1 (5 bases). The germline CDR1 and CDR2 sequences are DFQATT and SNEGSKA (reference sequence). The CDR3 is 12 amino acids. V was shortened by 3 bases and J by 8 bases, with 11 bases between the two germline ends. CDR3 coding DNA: TGCAGTGCTAGCGGGGGTCGGGAGCCCCAGCATTTT. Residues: CSASGGREPQHF.

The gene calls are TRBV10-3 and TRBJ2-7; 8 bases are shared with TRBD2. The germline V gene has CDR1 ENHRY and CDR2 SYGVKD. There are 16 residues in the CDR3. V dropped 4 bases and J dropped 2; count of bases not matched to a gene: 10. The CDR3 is CAISGAVLAVTYEQYF. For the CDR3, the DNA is TGTGCCATCAGTGGGGCTGTACTAGCGGTTACCTACGAGCAGTACTTC.

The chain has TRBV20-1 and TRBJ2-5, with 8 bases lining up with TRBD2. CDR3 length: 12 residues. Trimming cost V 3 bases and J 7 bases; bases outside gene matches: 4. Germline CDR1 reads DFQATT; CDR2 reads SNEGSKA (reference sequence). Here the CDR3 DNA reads TGCAGTGCTAGCGCCGGGGGGGGGACCCAGTACTTC. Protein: CSASAGGGTQYF.

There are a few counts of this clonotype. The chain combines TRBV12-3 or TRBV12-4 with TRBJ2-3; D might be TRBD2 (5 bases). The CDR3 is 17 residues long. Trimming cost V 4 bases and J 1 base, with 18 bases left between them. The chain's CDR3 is CASSYSDRGWRTDTQYF. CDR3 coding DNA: TGTGCCAGCAGTTATTCCGACCGAGGGTGGCGCACAGATACGCAGTATTTT.

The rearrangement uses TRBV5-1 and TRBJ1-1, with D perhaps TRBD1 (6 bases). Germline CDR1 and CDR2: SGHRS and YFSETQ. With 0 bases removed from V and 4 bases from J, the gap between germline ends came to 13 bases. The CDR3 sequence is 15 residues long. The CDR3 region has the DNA TGCGCCAGCAGCTTGGCCTATGACAGGTCCACTGAAGCTTTCTTT. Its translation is CASSLAYDRSTEAFF.

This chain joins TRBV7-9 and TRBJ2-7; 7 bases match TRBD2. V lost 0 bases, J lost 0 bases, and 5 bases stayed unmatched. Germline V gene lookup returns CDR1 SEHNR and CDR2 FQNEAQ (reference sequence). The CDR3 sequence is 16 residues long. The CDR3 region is CASSLAPGLSSYEQYF. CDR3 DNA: TGTGCCAGCAGCTTAGCGCCGGGACTAAGCTCCTACGAGCAGTACTTC.

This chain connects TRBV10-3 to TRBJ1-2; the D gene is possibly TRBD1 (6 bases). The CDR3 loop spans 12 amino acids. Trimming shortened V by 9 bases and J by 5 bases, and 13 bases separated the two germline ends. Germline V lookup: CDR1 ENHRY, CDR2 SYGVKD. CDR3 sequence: CAIMDSSYGYTF. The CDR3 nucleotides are TGTGCCATTATGGACAGTTCTTATGGCTACACCTTC.

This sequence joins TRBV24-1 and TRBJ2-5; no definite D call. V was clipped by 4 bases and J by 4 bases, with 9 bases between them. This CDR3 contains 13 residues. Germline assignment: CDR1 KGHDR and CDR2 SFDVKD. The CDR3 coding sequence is TGTGCCACCAGTGAAGGTTCCGTAGAGACCCAGTACTTC. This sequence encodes CATSEGSVETQYF.

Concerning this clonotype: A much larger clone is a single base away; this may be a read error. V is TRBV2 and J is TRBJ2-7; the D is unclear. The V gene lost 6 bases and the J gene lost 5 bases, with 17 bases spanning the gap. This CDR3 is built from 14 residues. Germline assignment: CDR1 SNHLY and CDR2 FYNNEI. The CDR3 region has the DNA TGTGCCAGCAGCCAAGCCTCAGGCGGAGACGAGCAGTACTTC. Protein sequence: CASSQASGGDEQYF.

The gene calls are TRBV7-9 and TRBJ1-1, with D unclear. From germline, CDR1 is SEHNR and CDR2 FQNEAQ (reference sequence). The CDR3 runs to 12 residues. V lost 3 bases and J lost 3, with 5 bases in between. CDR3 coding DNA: TGTGCCAGCAGCTTGCTAGACACTGAAGCTTTCTTT. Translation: CASSLLDTEAFF.

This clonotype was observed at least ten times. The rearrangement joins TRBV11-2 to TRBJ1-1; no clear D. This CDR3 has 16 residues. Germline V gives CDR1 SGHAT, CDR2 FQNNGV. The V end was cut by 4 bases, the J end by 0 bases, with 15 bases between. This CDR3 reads CASSSLYGEVNTEAFF. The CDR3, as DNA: TGTGCCAGCAGCTCCCTCTATGGGGAAGTGAACACTGAAGCTTTCTTT.

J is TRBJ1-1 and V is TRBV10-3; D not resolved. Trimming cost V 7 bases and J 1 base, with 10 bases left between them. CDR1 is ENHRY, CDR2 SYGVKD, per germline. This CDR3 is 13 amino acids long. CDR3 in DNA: TGTGCCATCACGCGAGTTGAGAACACTGAAGCTTTCTTT. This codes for CAITRVENTEAFF.

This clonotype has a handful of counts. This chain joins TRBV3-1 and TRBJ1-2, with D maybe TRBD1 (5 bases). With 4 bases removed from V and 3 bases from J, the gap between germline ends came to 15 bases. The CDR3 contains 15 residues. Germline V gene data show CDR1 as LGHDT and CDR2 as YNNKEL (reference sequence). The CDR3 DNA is TGTGCCAGCAGCCTAGTTCACGGGGGGTACTATGGCTACACCTTC. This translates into CASSLVHGGYYGYTF.

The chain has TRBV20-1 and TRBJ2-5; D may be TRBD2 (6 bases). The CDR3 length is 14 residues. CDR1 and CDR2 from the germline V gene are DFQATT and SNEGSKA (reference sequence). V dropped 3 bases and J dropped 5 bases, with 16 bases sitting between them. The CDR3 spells CSASPTSLEETQYF. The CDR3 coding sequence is TGCAGTGCTAGTCCTACTAGCCTCGAGGAGACCCAGTACTTC.

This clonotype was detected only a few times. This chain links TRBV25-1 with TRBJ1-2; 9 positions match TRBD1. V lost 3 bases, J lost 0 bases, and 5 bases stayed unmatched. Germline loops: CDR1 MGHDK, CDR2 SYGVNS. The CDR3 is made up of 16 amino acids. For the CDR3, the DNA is TGTGCCAGCAGTGATCCAAGGACAGGGGCTAACTATGGCTACACCTTC. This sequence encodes CASSDPRTGANYGYTF.

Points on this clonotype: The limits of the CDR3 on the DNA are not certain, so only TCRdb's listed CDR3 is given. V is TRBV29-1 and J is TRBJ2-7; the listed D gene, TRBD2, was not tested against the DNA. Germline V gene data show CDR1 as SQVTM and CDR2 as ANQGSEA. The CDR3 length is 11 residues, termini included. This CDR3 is CSVGEGSFTYF.

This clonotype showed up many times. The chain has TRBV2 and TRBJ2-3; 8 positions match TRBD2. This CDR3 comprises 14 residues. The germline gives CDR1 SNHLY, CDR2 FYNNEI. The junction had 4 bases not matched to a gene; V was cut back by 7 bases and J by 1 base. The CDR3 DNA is TGTGCCAGCAAAACGACTAGCGGCACAGATACGCAGTATTTT. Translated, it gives CASKTTSGTDTQYF.